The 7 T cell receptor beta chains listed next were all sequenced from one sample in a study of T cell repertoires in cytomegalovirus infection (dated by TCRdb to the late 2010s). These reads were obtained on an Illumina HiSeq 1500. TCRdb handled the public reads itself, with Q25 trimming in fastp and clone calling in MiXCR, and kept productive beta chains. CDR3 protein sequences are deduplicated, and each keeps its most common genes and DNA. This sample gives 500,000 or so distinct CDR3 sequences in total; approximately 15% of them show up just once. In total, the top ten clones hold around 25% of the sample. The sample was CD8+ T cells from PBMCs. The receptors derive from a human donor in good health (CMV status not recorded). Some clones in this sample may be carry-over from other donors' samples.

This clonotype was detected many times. In nucleotides, the CDR3 is TGTGCCAGCAGCTTAGAAGCGGGGGGGCAAGAGACCCAGTACTTC. Its translation: CASSLEAGGQETQYF. V gene TRBV7-6 combines with J gene TRBJ2-5; 10 nucleotides line up with TRBD2. The CDR3 is 15 amino acids. With 1 base clipped from V and 2 bases from J, the junction kept 1 base outside the gene matches. The germline V gene has CDR1 SGHVS and CDR2 FNYEAQ. The full variable domain, in which reference TRBV7-6 and TRBJ2-5 provide the parts outside the CDR3, is GAGVSQSPRYKVTKRGQDVALRCDPISGHVSLYWYRQALGQGPEFLTYFNYEAQQDKSGLPNDRFSAERPEGSISTLTIQRTEQRDSAMYRCASSLEAGGQETQYFGPGTRLLVL.

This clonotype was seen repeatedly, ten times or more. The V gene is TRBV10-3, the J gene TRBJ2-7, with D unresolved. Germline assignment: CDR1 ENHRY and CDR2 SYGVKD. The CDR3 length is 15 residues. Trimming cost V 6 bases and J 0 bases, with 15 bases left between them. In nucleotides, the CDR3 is TGTGCCATCAGGTTGGAACCTTCGAGCTCCTACGAGCAGTACTTC. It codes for CAIRLEPSSSYEQYF.

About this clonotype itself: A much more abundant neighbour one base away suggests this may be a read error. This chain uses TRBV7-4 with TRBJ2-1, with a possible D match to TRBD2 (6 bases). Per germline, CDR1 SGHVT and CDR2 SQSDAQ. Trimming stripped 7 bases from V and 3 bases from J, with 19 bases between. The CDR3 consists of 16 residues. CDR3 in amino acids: CASTPPPADYYNEQFF. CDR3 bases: TGTGCCAGCACCCCCCCCCCAGCGGACTACTACAATGAGCAGTTCTTC.

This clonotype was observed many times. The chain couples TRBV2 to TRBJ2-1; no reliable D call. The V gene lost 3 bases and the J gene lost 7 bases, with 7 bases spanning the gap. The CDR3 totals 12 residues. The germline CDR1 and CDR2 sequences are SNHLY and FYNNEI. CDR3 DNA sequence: TGTGCCAGCAGTGATAAGAGGAATGAGCAGTTCTTC. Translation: CASSDKRNEQFF. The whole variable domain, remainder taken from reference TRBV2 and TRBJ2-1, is EPEVTQTPSHQVTQMGQEVILRCVPISNHLYFYWYRQILGQKVEFLVSFYNNEISEKSEIFDDQFSVERPDGSNFTLKIRSTKLEDSAMYFCASSDKRNEQFFGPGTRLTVL.

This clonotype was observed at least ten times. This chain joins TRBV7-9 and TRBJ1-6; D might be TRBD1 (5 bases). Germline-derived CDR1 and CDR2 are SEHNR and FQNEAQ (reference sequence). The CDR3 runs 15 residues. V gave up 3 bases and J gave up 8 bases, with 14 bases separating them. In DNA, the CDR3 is TGTGCCAGCAGCTTTTCTGCAGGGTTGGATTCACCCCTCCACTTT. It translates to CASSFSAGLDSPLHF.

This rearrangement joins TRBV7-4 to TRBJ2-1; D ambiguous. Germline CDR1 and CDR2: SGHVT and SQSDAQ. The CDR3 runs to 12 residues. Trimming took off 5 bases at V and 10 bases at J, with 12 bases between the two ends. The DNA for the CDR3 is TGTGCCAGCAGCCCCATACATGACGAGCAGTTCTTC. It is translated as CASSPIHDEQFF. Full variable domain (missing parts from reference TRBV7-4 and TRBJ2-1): GAGVSQSPRYKVAKRGRDVALRCDSISGHVTLYWYRQTLGQGSEVLTYSQSDAQRDKSGRPSGRFSAERPERSVSTLKIQRTEQGDSAVYLCASSPIHDEQFFGPGTRLTVL.

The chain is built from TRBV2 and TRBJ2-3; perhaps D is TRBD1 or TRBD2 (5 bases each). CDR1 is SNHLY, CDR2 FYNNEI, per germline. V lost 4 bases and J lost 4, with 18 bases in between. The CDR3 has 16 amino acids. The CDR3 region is CASSGDGGATADTQYF. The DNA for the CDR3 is TGTGCCAGCAGTGGGGATGGGGGTGCCACGGCAGATACGCAGTATTTT.